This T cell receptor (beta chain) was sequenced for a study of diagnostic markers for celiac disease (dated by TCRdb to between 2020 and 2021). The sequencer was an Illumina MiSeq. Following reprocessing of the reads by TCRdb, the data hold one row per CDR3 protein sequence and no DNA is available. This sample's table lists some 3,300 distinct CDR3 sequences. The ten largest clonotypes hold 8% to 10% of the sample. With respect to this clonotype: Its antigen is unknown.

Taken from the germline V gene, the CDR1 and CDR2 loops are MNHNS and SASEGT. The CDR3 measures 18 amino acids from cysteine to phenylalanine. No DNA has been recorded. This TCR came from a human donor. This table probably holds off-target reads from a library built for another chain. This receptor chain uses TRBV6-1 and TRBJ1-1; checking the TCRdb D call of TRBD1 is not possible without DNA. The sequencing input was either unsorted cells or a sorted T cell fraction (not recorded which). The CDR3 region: CASRERWDRGRMNTEAFF.